A single T cell receptor beta chain is shown here with its context. What it binds is not known. Researchers ran the PCR with 60 Vbeta and 13 Jbeta primers. Data came from immunoSEQ multiplex PCR; TCRdb stores just in-frame clones and leaves some out. The data hold some 170,000 clones, with 77% observed a single time. The entry originates in a study of cytomegalovirus exposure and HLA in healthy donors. Study in general: About 85 million unique TCRs from HLA-typed donors were held in an early release of data. Overall study results and limits: Investigators reported over 150 TCR beta chains as tied to cytomegalovirus.

Regarding donors, all were healthy bone marrow donors. This CDR3 contains 15 residues. Germline trimming cut 4 bases from V and 2 bases from J; bases unmatched to any gene: 7. CDR1 is SGHTA and CDR2 is FQGNSA in the germline V gene. This TCR came from a woman in her sixties or seventies in good health and CMV-seropositive. J is TRBJ2-5 and V is TRBV7-2; 7 nucleotides align to TRBD1. The sequencing sample was made of PBMCs. CDR3 sequence: CASSSNPGGQETQYF. The CDR3 region has the DNA TGTGCCAGCAGCTCGAACCCAGGGGGACAAGAGACCCAGTACTTC.